The rows below give T cell receptor beta chains drawn from one sample of a study of OX40 agonist ivuxolimab in advanced cancers. This table comes from immunoSEQ multiplex PCR, and its TCRdb copy is limited to in-frame clones, with some not included. Of fewer than 85,000 clones in the sample, under 90% are singletons; the top ten hold less than 3%. The sequencing used CD4+ or CD8+ T cells sorted from blood, collected in a trial of the OX40 agonist ivuxolimab. The receptors derive from an adult with an advanced solid tumor such as melanoma, head and neck, liver or kidney cancer. Each CDR3 is given with its conserved first and last residue. Each record gives: clone size, V gene, J gene, D gene, CDR3 protein, CDR3 DNA. D genes are given only for firm matches. Clone size is shown for a subset of rows, as once, few, many or a class of expanded clone.

size: .
V: TRBV19
J: TRBJ1-5
D: .
CDR3: CASSDRVTESNQPQHF
DNA: TGTGCCAGTAGTGATCGCGTGACGGAAAGCAACCAGCCCCAGCATTTT

size: .
V: TRBV7-2
J: TRBJ1-5
D: .
CDR3: CASSLAPGSPQHF
DNA: TGTGCCAGCAGCTTAGCGCCGGGTTCGCCCCAGCATTTT

size: .
V: TRBV6-6
J: TRBJ1-2
D: .
CDR3: CASSNTDYGYTF
DNA: TGTGCCAGCAGTAACACAGACTATGGCTACACCTTC

size: .
V: TRBV2
J: TRBJ2-7
D: TRBD1
CDR3: CASSGTGDYEQYF
DNA: TGTGCCAGCTCCGGGACAGGGGACTACGAGCAGTACTTC

size: .
V: TRBV10-1
J: TRBJ2-3
D: TRBD2
CDR3: CASSALAASTDTQYF
DNA: TGCGCCAGCAGTGCGCTAGCGGCTAGCACAGATACGCAGTATTTT

size: .
V: TRBV19
J: TRBJ2-1
D: TRBD2
CDR3: CASSKARGLAYNEQFF
DNA: TGTGCCAGTAGTAAGGCCCGGGGACTAGCGTACAATGAGCAGTTCTTC

size: .
V: TRBV18
J: TRBJ2-1
D: TRBD1
CDR3: CASSQGAEEQFF
DNA: TGTGCCAGCTCTCAGGGGGCGGAGGAGCAGTTCTTC

size: .
V: TRBV19
J: TRBJ1-1
D: .
CDR3: CASSPRWTNTEAFF
DNA: TGTGCCAGTAGTCCCCGATGGACGAACACTGAAGCTTTCTTT

size: .
V: TRBV27
J: TRBJ1-2
D: TRBD1
CDR3: CASSLAGGVYGYTF
DNA: TGTGCCAGCAGTTTAGCAGGGGGCGTCTATGGCTACACCTTC

size: once
V: TRBV27
J: TRBJ2-5
D: .
CDR3: CASSLLGTHQETQYF
DNA: TGTGCCAGCAGTTTGCTGGGGACTCACCAAGAGACCCAGTACTTC

size: .
V: TRBV2
J: TRBJ2-4
D: .
CDR3: CASSDRGKNIQYF
DNA: TGTGCCAGCAGTGACAGGGGTAAAAACATTCAGTACTTC

size: .
V: TRBV6-1
J: TRBJ2-7
D: .
CDR3: CAARRGGELYEQYF
DNA: TGTGCCGCGAGGAGAGGCGGGGAACTTTACGAGCAGTACTTC

size: .
V: TRBV19
J: TRBJ2-5
D: TRBD2
CDR3: CASSIRTSRETQYF
DNA: TGTGCCAGTAGTATCCGGACTAGCCGAGAGACCCAGTACTTC

size: .
V: TRBV5-5
J: TRBJ2-1
D: .
CDR3: CASSLAPGAYNEQFF
DNA: TGTGCCAGCAGCTTGGCCCCAGGGGCCTACAATGAGCAGTTCTTC

size: .
V: TRBV19
J: TRBJ2-2
D: .
CDR3: CASSGSWTQNTGELFF
DNA: TGTGCCAGTAGTGGGAGCTGGACCCAGAACACCGGGGAGCTGTTTTTT

size: .
V: TRBV25-1
J: TRBJ2-3
D: TRBD2
CDR3: CASSEWASGTDTQYF
DNA: TGTGCCAGCAGTGAATGGGCTAGCGGTACAGATACGCAGTATTTT

size: .
V: TRBV18
J: TRBJ2-5
D: .
CDR3: CASSPRGTDRWAQYF
DNA: TGTGCCAGCTCACCAAGGGGGACGGATCGGTGGGCCCAGTACTTC

size: once
V: TRBV19
J: TRBJ2-7
D: .
CDR3: CASSIQRGYEQYF
DNA: TGTGCCAGTAGTATCCAGCGAGGATACGAGCAGTACTTC

size: .
V: TRBV6-5
J: TRBJ2-1
D: TRBD2
CDR3: CASRAAGDFYNEQFF
DNA: TGTGCCAGCAGAGCAGCGGGGGACTTTTACAATGAGCAGTTCTTC

size: .
V: TRBV19
J: TRBJ1-5
D: .
CDR3: CASSSQGHNQPQHF
DNA: TGTGCCAGTAGCTCACAGGGCCACAATCAGCCCCAGCATTTT